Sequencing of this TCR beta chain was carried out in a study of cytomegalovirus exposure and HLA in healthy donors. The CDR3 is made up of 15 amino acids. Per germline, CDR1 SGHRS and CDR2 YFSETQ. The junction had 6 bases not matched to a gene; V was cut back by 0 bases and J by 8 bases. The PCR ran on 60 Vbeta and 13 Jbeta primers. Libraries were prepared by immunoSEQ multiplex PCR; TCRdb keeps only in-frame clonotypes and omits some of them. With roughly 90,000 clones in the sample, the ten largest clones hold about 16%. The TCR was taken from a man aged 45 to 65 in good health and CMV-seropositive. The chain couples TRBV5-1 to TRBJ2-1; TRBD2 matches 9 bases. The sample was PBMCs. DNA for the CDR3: TGCGCCAGCAGCTTGGGACTAGCGGTTTCGTATGAGCAGTTCTTC. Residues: CASSLGLAVSYEQFF.